The 10 T cell receptor beta chains in this list originate from one sample, sequenced in a study of cytomegalovirus exposure and HLA in healthy donors. The PCR used 60 Vbeta and 13 Jbeta primers. Assay used: immunoSEQ multiplex PCR; TCRdb lists only in-frame clones, some missing. This table has 95,000 to 150,000 clones, roughly 76% appearing once. Sequenced: PBMCs. These receptor sequences come from a woman aged 60-70 years in good health and CMV-seropositive.

This clone showed up just once. The sample carries other DNA sequences with the same CDR3. This chain joins TRBV5-1 and TRBJ2-5; D remains ambiguous. The CDR3 covers 14 residues. Germline lookup yields CDR1 SGHRS and CDR2 YFSETQ. The ends were cut back, 0 bases at V and 1 base at J, with 7 bases in the middle. This chain's CDR3 is CASSLGQIQETQYF. CDR3 nucleotides: TGCGCCAGCAGCTTGGGACAAATCCAAGAGACCCAGTACTTC.

This clone was counted once. In the same sample, other DNA sequences code for this CDR3. The gene calls are TRBV2 and TRBJ1-4; D is perhaps TRBD1 (5 bases). CDR3 length: 16 amino acids. The germline V gene encodes CDR1 SNHLY and CDR2 FYNNEI. V was clipped by 6 bases and J by 2 bases, with 16 bases between them. In DNA form, the CDR3 reads TGTGCCAGCAGCGGTACGGGGGTTGGGACTAATGAAAAACTGTTTTTT. It yields the protein CASSGTGVGTNEKLFF.

This chain links TRBV9 with TRBJ1-1; no clear D gene. Germline CDR1 reads SGDLS; CDR2 reads YYNGEE. The germline V and J ends were trimmed by 0 bases and 3 bases, with 9 bases remaining between them. The CDR3 covers 14 residues. This chain's CDR3 is CASSVVRGYTEAFF. In DNA form, the CDR3 reads TGTGCCAGCAGCGTAGTGCGGGGATACACTGAAGCTTTCTTT.

The chain links TRBV7-6 to TRBJ2-3; no clear D gene. Trimming shortened V by 6 bases and J by 2 bases, and 9 bases separated the two germline ends. The CDR3 is made up of 13 amino acids. The germline gives CDR1 SGHVS, CDR2 FNYEAQ. The CDR3 reads CASRLGNTDTQYF. The CDR3 nucleotides are TGTGCCAGCAGGCTAGGAAACACAGATACGCAGTATTTT.

In its sample, this clone was seen once. The chain couples TRBV7-8 to TRBJ2-1; D is possibly TRBD2 (7 bases). The germline V gene has CDR1 SGHVS and CDR2 FQNEAQ. V lost 4 bases and J 5 bases, leaving 21 bases between the germline ends. CDR3 length: 17 residues. The DNA for the CDR3 is TGTGCCAGCAGCTCCCGTGGCGGGGGCACCTACGACAATGAGCAGTTCTTC. Translating gives CASSSRGGGTYDNEQFF.

The V gene is TRBV5-6, the J gene TRBJ2-7, with 9 bases identical to TRBD1. The germline V gene has CDR1 SGHDT and CDR2 YYEEEE. This CDR3 region has 15 residues. The V segment lost 4 bases and the J segment 2 bases; nucleotides outside the gene matches: 7. DNA of the CDR3: TGTGCCAGCAGCGGTGGGGACAGGGTCCCCTACGAGCAGTACTTC. It yields the protein CASSGGDRVPYEQYF.

This rearrangement joins TRBV5-4 to TRBJ2-7; 7 nucleotides line up with TRBD2. Looked up from germline, CDR1 is SGHNT and CDR2 is YYREEE (reference sequence). This CDR3 contains 15 residues. The J segment lost 0 bases and the V segment lost 0 bases, leaving 3 bases of the junction unmatched. The DNA for the CDR3 is TGTGCCAGCAGCTTGGGCGGACTAGGCTCCTACGAGCAGTACTTC. It translates to CASSLGGLGSYEQYF.

This sequence joins TRBV19 and TRBJ1-5; D is undetermined. V was clipped by 8 bases and J by 0 bases, with 8 bases between them. This CDR3 comprises 13 residues. CDR1 and CDR2 from the germline V gene are LNHDA and SQIVND (reference sequence). The CDR3 loop reads CASAEYSNQPQHF. CDR3 coding DNA: TGTGCCAGTGCGGAGTATAGCAATCAGCCCCAGCATTTT.

The chain couples TRBV19 to TRBJ1-2; the match to TRBD1 covers 7 bases. Losses at the gene ends were 4 bases for V and 8 bases for J; bases not matched to a gene: 10. CDR3 length: 14 residues. CDR1 and CDR2 (germline): LNHDA, SQIVND (reference sequence). CDR3 sequence (DNA): TGTGCCAGTAGTAGAGACAGGGTTTTGGTCGGCTACACCTTC. The encoded protein is CASSRDRVLVGYTF.

This chain connects TRBV7-9 to TRBJ2-1; TRBD2 matches at 11 bases. The CDR3 covers 16 residues. V trimming: 4 bases; J trimming: 2 bases; junction bases outside the gene matches: 4. Germline lookup yields CDR1 SEHNR and CDR2 FQNEAQ (reference sequence). The CDR3 nucleotides are TGTGCCAGCAGCTACTTACTAGCGGGGGCCTACAATGAGCAGTTCTTC. Protein product: CASSYLLAGAYNEQFF.